Sequencing of this TCR beta chain was carried out in a study of shared clonotypes between healthy human individuals. Measured with immunoSEQ multiplex PCR; TCRdb has only the in-frame clones, and not every one. The table includes around 2.1 million clones, roughly 91% detected once. The naive CD8 subset, CD45RO-negative cells positively selected for CCR7, excluded terminally differentiated effector memory CD45RA+ cells. The CDR3 length is 14 residues. Germline V lookup: CDR1 LNHNV, CDR2 YYDKDF (reference sequence). V gave up 7 bases and J gave up 4 bases, with 14 bases separating them. What was sequenced was naive CD8+ T cells from PBMCs. This chain links TRBV15 with TRBJ2-1, with D possibly matching TRBD1 (5 bases). The sequence was collected from a man between 18 and 29 years old in good health. Some clones in this sample may be carry-over from other donors' samples. The CDR3 DNA follows: TGTGCCACCACTGAGGACATGACATACAATGAGCAGTTCTTC. Translation gives CATTEDMTYNEQFF.